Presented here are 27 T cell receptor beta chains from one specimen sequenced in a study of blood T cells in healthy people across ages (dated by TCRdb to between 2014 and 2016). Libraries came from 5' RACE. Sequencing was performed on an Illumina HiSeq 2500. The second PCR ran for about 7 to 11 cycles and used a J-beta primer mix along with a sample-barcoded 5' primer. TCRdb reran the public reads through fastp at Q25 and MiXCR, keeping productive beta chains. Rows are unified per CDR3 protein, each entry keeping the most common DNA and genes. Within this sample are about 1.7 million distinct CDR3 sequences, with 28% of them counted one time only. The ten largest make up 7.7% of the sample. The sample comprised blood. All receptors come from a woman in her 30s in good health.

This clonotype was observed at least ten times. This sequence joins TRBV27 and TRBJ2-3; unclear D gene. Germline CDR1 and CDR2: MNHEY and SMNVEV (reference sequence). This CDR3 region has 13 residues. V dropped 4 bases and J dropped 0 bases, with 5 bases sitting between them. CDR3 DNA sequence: TGTGCCAGCAGTTCGGACAGCACAGATACGCAGTATTTT. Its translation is CASSSDSTDTQYF.

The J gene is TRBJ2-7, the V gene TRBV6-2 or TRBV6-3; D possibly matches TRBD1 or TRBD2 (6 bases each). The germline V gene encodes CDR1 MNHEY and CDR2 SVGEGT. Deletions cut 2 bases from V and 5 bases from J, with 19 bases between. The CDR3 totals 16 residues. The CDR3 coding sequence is TGTGCCAGCAGTTACAGCTATGGGGGGCGCAACCACGAGCAGTACTTC. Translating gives CASSYSYGGRNHEQYF.

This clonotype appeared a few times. CDR3 in amino acids: CASSYGPRAQHF. The DNA for the CDR3 is TGTGCCAGCAGCTACGGGCCTCGGGCCCAGCATTTT. The chain combines TRBV12-3 or TRBV12-4 with TRBJ1-5; the D is unclear. The CDR3 runs to 12 residues. Trimming left V 6 bases short and J 11 bases short, with 14 bases between.

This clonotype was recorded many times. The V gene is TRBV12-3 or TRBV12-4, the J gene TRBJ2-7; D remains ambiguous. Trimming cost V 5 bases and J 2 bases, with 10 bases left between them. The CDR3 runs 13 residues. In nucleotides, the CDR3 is TGTGCCAGCAGTCCCCTGTTAACCTACGAGCAGTACTTC. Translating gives CASSPLLTYEQYF.

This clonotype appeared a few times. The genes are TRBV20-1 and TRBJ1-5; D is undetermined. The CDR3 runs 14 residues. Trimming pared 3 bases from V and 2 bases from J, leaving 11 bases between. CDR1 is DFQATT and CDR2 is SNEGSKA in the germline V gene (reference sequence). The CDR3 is CSARKDGGNQPQHF. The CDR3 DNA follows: TGCAGTGCTAGGAAGGATGGTGGCAATCAGCCCCAGCATTTT.

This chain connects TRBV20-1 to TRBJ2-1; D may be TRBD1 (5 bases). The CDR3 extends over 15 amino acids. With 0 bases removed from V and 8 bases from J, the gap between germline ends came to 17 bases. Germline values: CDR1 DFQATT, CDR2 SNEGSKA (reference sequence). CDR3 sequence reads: CSARDFESKGYEQFF. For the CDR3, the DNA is TGCAGTGCTAGAGATTTCGAGAGCAAGGGGTATGAGCAGTTCTTC.

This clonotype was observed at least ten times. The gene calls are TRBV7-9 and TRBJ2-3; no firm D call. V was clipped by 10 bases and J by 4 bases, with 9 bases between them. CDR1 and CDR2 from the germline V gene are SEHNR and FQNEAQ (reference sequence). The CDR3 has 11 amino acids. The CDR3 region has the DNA TGTGCCACCTCGGTCGCAGATACGCAGTATTTT. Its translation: CATSVADTQYF.

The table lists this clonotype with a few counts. CDR3 DNA sequence: TGTGCCAGCAGTTACCCAGACCCTTTAGACGAGCAGTACTTC. Its protein is CASSYPDPLDEQYF. The chain is built from TRBV25-1 and TRBJ2-5, with no clear D. The tail of the sequence fits TRBJ2-7 better, so the J call may be wrong. The CDR3 length is 14 residues. From germline, CDR1 is MGHDK and CDR2 SYGVNS.

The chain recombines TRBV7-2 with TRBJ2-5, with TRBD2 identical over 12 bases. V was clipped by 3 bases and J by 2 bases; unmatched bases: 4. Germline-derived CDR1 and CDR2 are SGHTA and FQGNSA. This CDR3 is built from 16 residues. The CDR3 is CASSFATSGRQETQYF. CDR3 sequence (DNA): TGTGCCAGCAGCTTTGCCACTAGCGGGAGGCAAGAGACCCAGTACTTC.

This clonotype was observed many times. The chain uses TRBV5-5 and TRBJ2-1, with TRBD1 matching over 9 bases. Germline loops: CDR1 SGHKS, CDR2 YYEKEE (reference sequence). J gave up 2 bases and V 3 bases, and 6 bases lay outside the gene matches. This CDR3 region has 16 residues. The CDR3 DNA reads TGTGCCAGCAGCTACAGACAGGGGGACACCTACAATGAGCAGTTCTTC. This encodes CASSYRQGDTYNEQFF.

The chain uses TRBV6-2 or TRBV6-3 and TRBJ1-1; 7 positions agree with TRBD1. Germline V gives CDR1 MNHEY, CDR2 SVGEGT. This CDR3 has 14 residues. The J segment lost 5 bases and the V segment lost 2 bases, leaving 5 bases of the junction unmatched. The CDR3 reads CASSYNRGGTEAFF. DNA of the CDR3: TGTGCCAGCAGTTACAACAGGGGAGGAACTGAAGCTTTCTTT.

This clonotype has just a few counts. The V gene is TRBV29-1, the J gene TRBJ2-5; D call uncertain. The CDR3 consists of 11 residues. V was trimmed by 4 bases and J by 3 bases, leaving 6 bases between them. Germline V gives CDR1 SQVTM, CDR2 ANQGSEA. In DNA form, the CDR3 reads TGCAGCGTTGTATTGGAAGAGACCCAGTACTTC. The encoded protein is CSVVLEETQYF.

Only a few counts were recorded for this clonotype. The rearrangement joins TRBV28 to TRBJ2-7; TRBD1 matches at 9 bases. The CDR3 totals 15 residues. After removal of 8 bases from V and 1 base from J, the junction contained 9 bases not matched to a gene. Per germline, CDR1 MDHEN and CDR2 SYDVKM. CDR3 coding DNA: TGTGCCAGCCTCTCCCCGACAGGGGGTTCCTACGAGCAGTACTTC. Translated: CASLSPTGGSYEQYF.

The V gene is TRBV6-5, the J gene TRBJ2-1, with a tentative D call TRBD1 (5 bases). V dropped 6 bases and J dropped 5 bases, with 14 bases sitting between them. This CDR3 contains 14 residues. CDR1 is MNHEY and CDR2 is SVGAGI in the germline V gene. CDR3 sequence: CASSRVATHNEQFF. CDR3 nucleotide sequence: TGTGCCAGCAGCAGGGTAGCCACCCACAATGAGCAGTTCTTC.

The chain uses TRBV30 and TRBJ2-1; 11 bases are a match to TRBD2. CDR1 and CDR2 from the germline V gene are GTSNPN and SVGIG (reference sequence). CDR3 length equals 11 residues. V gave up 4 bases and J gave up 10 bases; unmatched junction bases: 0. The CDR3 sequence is CAWTSGREQFF. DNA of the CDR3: TGTGCCTGGACTAGCGGGAGGGAGCAGTTCTTC.

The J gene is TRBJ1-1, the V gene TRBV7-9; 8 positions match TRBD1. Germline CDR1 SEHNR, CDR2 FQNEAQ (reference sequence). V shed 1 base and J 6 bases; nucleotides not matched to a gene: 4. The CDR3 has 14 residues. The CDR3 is CASSLGQGHPEAFF. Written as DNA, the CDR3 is TGTGCCAGCAGCTTAGGACAGGGGCACCCTGAAGCTTTCTTT.

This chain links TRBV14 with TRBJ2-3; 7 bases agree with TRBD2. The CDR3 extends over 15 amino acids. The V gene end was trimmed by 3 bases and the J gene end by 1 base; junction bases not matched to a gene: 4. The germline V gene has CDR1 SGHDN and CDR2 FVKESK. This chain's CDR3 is CASSHQGLRTDTQYF. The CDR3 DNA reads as TGTGCCAGCAGCCATCAGGGACTACGCACAGATACGCAGTATTTT.

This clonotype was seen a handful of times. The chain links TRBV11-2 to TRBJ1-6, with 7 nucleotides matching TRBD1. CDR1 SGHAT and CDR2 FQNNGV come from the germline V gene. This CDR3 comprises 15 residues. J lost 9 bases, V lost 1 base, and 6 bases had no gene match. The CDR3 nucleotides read TGTGCCAGCAGCTTAGGCGAGACAGGGCCTTCACCCCTCCACTTT. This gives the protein CASSLGETGPSPLHF.

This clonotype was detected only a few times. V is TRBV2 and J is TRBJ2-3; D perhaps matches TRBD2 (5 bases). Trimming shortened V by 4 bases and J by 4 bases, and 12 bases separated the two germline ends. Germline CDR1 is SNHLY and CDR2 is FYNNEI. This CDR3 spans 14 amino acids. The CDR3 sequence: CASSVLLRADTQYF. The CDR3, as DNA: TGTGCCAGCAGTGTCCTACTGAGGGCAGATACGCAGTATTTT.

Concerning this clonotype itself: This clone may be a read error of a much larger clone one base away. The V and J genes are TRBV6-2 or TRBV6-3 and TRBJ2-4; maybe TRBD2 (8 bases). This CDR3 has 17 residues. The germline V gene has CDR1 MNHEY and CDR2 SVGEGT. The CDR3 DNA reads TGTGTCAGCAGGGGGACTAGTAGTGCCCTCACCAAAAACATTCAGTACTTC. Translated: CVSRGTSSALTKNIQYF.

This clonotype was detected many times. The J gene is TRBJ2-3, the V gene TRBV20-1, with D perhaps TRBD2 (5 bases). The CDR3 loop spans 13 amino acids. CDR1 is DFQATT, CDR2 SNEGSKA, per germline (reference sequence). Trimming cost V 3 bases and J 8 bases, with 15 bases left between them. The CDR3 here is CSASLVTGGTQYF. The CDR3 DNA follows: TGCAGTGCTAGCCTAGTAACCGGAGGTACGCAGTATTTT.

The CDR3: CASGLAPYEQYF. The CDR3 DNA follows: TGTGCCAGCGGACTAGCGCCCTACGAGCAGTACTTC. The chain joins TRBV6-1 to TRBJ2-7; 9 bases fit TRBD2. Germline V lookup: CDR1 MNHNS, CDR2 SASEGT. V lost 8 bases to trimming and J lost 2 bases; unmatched junction nucleotides: 1. The CDR3 extends over 12 amino acids.

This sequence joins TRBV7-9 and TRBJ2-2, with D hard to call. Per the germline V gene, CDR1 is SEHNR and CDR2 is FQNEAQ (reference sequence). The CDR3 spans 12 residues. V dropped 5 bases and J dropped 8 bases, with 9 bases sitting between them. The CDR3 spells CASSALGGELFF. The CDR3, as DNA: TGTGCCAGCAGCGCCCTTGGTGGGGAGCTGTTTTTT. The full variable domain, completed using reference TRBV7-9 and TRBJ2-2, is DTGVSQNPRHKITKRGQNVTFRCDPISEHNRLYWYRQTLGQGPEFLTYFQNEAQLEKSRLLSDRFSAERPKGSFSTLEIQRTEQGDSAMYLCASSALGGELFFGEGSRLTVL.

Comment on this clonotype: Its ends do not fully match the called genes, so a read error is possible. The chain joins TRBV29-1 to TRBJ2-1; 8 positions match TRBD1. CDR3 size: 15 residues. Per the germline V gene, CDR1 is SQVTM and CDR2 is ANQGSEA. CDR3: CSVENDRGYYNEQLF. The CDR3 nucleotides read TGCAGCGTGGAAAACGACAGGGGTTACTACAATGAGCAGTTATTC.

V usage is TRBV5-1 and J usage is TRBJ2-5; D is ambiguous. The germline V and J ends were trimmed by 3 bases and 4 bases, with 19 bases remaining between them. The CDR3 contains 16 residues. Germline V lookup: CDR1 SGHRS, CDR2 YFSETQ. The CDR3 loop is CASSSADHPKGETQYF. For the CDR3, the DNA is TGCGCCAGCAGCTCGGCTGACCACCCGAAGGGAGAGACCCAGTACTTC.

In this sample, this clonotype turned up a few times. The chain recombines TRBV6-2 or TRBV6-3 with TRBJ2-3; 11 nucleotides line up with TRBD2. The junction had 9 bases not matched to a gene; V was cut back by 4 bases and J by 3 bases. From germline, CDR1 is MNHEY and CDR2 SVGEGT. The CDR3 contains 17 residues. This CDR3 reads CASSSASGRSLTDTQYF. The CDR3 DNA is TGTGCCAGCAGTTCCGCTAGCGGGAGGAGTTTAACAGATACGCAGTATTTT.

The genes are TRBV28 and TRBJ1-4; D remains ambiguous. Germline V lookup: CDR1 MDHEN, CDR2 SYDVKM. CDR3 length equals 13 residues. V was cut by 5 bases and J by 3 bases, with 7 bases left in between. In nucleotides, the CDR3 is TGTGCCAGCAGTCCGAGTCCTAATGAAAAACTGTTTTTT. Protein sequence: CASSPSPNEKLFF.